This passage covers 32 T cell receptor beta chains from one sample sequenced in a study of T-cell memory formation after mild COVID-19. One entry per CDR3 protein results from TCRdb running MiXCR on the 5' RACE reads. Of about 610,000 distinct CDR3 sequences in the sample, around 16% are singletons; the top ten hold just over 8%. Sequencing was done on a sample of PBMCs or a T cell subset sorted from them (not recorded which). Source of these receptors: an adult woman who had mild COVID-19 (a few samples of this study predate the infection). Cell type and time point are not known.

This clonotype was counted only a few times. This sequence joins TRBV14 and TRBJ2-5, with D possibly being TRBD1 (8 bases). Trimming shortened V by 2 bases and J by 4 bases, and 14 bases separated the two germline ends. The CDR3 covers 15 residues. CDR1 and CDR2 (germline): SGHDN, FVKESK. This chain's CDR3 is CASSQNTGGGETQYF. The DNA of the CDR3 is TGTGCCAGCAGCCAAAACACAGGGGGGGGAGAGACCCAGTACTTC.

The chain employs TRBV10-3 and TRBJ1-6; unclear D gene. The germline V gene encodes CDR1 ENHRY and CDR2 SYGVKD. Trimming took 10 bases from V and 5 from J, leaving 21 bases between them. This CDR3 is 16 amino acids long. CDR3 sequence reads: CASKPRNVGNNSPLHF. In nucleotides, the CDR3 is TGTGCCAGCAAACCCCGGAACGTGGGGAATAATTCACCCCTCCACTTT.

This clonotype was found many times. The rearrangement links TRBV11-2 to TRBJ2-2; 10 nucleotides align to TRBD1. The germline CDR1 and CDR2 sequences are SGHAT and FQNNGV. The V and J ends lost 5 bases and 4 bases, in that order; junction bases with no gene match: 7. This CDR3 spans 16 amino acids. This chain's CDR3 is CASSTRDRGPTGELFF. In DNA form, the CDR3 reads TGTGCCAGCAGCACAAGGGACAGGGGTCCCACCGGGGAGCTGTTTTTT. Filled out from reference TRBV11-2 and TRBJ2-2, the complete variable domain reads EAGVAQSPRYKIIEKRQSVAFWCNPISGHATLYWYQQILGQGPKLLIQFQNNGVVDDSQLPKDRFSAERLKGVDSTLKIQPAKLEDSAVYLCASSTRDRGPTGELFFGEGSRLTVL.

This chain connects TRBV6-1 to TRBJ1-1; no clear D. V shed 2 bases and J shed 1 base, with 11 bases lying between them. This CDR3 spans 15 amino acids. Per the germline V gene, CDR1 is MNHNS and CDR2 is SASEGT. The chain's CDR3 is CASSENWVSNTEAFF. As DNA, the CDR3 is TGTGCCAGCAGTGAAAACTGGGTGTCGAACACTGAAGCTTTCTTT.

The gene calls are TRBV29-1 and TRBJ2-7; D perhaps matches TRBD2 (6 bases). V was pared by 6 bases and J by 4 bases, with 22 bases between. Germline V gene sequence: CDR1 SQVTM, CDR2 ANQGSEA. There are 15 residues in the CDR3. The CDR3: CSVWEDRHGGYEQYF. DNA of the CDR3: TGCAGCGTCTGGGAGGACCGACATGGGGGATACGAGCAGTACTTC.

This clonotype was counted a few times. The rearrangement links TRBV29-1 to TRBJ2-1; 7 positions agree with TRBD2. Trimming cost V 3 bases and J 3 bases; bases outside gene matches: 5. There are 14 residues in the CDR3. Germline assignment: CDR1 SQVTM and CDR2 ANQGSEA. In nucleotides, the CDR3 is TGCAGCGTTGATAGGCGGGAGCACTACAATGAGCAGTTCTTC. It codes for CSVDRREHYNEQFF.

The rearrangement joins TRBV27 to TRBJ2-6, with unresolved D. The CDR3 spans 15 residues. The germline CDR1 and CDR2 sequences are MNHEY and SMNVEV (reference sequence). The V gene lost 4 bases and the J gene lost 2 bases, with 9 bases spanning the gap. CDR3 protein: CASSSPSAGANVLTF. The CDR3 region has the DNA TGTGCCAGCAGTTCGCCCTCCGCTGGGGCCAACGTCCTGACTTTC.

The chain uses TRBV6-1 and TRBJ2-5; tentatively, D is TRBD2 (5 bases). This CDR3 spans 13 amino acids. Between the trimmed V and J ends, which lost 4 bases and 4 bases, there was a span of 10 bases. Germline V gene lookup returns CDR1 MNHNS and CDR2 SASEGT. Here the CDR3 reads CASSVLLGETQYF. In nucleotides, the CDR3 is TGTGCCAGCAGTGTATTACTAGGAGAGACCCAGTACTTC.

This clonotype was seen more than once but under ten times. This rearrangement joins TRBV7-2 to TRBJ2-1, with 8 positions matching TRBD2. V dropped 4 bases and J dropped 4; count of bases not matched to a gene: 24. The CDR3 contains 21 residues. Germline assignment: CDR1 SGHTA and CDR2 FQGNSA. CDR3 amino acids: CASSYPGQGSAGGHFYNEQFF. CDR3 nucleotides: TGTGCCAGCAGCTACCCCGGGCAGGGCAGTGCGGGAGGCCACTTTTACAATGAGCAGTTCTTC.

This clonotype has only a few counts. The chain employs TRBV7-2 and TRBJ2-7; 9 nucleotides match TRBD2. V was pared by 4 bases and J by 3 bases, with 7 bases of the junction left unmatched. CDR3 length equals 15 residues. Germline CDR1 reads SGHTA; CDR2 reads FQGNSA. For the CDR3, the DNA is TGTGCCAGCAGCTCAACAGGGACTAGCTACTACGAGCAGTACTTC. This translates into CASSSTGTSYYEQYF.

This clonotype appeared a few times. This chain connects TRBV5-1 to TRBJ2-7; 9 nucleotides match TRBD2. Trimming cost V 4 bases and J 2 bases; bases outside gene matches: 7. The CDR3 has 15 residues. CDR1 is SGHRS and CDR2 is YFSETQ in the germline V gene. The CDR3 DNA follows: TGCGCCAGCAGCAAAGATAGCGGGAGTACCTACGAGCAGTACTTC. This encodes CASSKDSGSTYEQYF.

This clonotype was observed a handful of times. The V gene is TRBV7-2, the J gene TRBJ2-7, with 9 bases that match TRBD1. The CDR3 totals 14 residues. Germline CDR1 SGHTA, CDR2 FQGNSA. The V and J ends lost 6 bases and 3 bases, in that order; junction bases with no gene match: 6. The CDR3 DNA reads as TGTGCCAGCAGATACCGGGACAGGGTCTACGAGCAGTACTTC. Its protein product is CASRYRDRVYEQYF.

The rearrangement joins TRBV7-6 to TRBJ1-6; tentative D call: TRBD1 (5 bases). The germline V gene has CDR1 SGHVS and CDR2 FNYEAQ. Between the trimmed V and J ends, which lost 1 base and 8 bases, there was a span of 12 bases. CDR3 length: 15 amino acids. The chain's CDR3 is CASSLVGTEDSPLHF. DNA for the CDR3: TGTGCCAGCAGCTTAGTGGGGACCGAGGATTCACCCCTCCACTTT.

This clonotype was detected a few times. The rearrangement uses TRBV7-2 and TRBJ2-7; 10 bases agree with TRBD2. The CDR3 covers 15 residues. Germline V gives CDR1 SGHTA, CDR2 FQGNSA. V trimming: 1 base; J trimming: 2 bases; junction bases outside the gene matches: 2. CDR3 DNA sequence: TGTGCCAGCAGCTTAGAGACTAGCGGGCCCTACGAGCAGTACTTC. Translated, it gives CASSLETSGPYEQYF.

The rearrangement joins TRBV6-5 to TRBJ2-2; 9 bases map to TRBD1. The CDR3 is 17 amino acids. The germline gives CDR1 MNHEY, CDR2 SVGAGI. V lost 6 bases to trimming and J lost 6 bases; unmatched junction nucleotides: 14. The CDR3 coding sequence is TGTGCCAGCAGCGAACGGGTCCGGACAGGGGTATCCGGGGAGCTGTTTTTT. This gives the protein CASSERVRTGVSGELFF.

This chain uses TRBV24-1 with TRBJ2-7; D may be TRBD1 or TRBD2 (5 bases each). Trimming stripped 4 bases from V and 2 bases from J, with 11 bases between. The CDR3 has 14 residues. In germline, CDR1 is KGHDR, CDR2 SFDVKD. The CDR3 region is CATSDRGPPYEQYF. As DNA, the CDR3 is TGTGCCACCAGTGACCGGGGCCCCCCCTACGAGCAGTACTTC.

This clonotype was found a few times. The rearrangement joins TRBV29-1 to TRBJ2-4, with D possibly matching TRBD1 (6 bases). This CDR3 contains 17 residues. V was clipped by 2 bases and J by 0 bases, with 17 bases between them. Germline CDR1 SQVTM, CDR2 ANQGSEA. DNA for the CDR3: TGCAGCGTTGAAATACAGGGCCCCAACTTAGCCAAAAACATTCAGTACTTC. Translated: CSVEIQGPNLAKNIQYF.

The CDR3 region has the DNA TGCGCCAGCAGCCAAGTCGGGCAGGGGATAGATACGCAGTATTTT. Translated, it gives CASSQVGQGIDTQYF. The chain has TRBV4-1 and TRBJ2-3, with D perhaps TRBD1 (6 bases). V was trimmed by 1 base and J by 5 bases, leaving 13 bases between them. Germline loops: CDR1 MGHRA, CDR2 YSYEKL. This CDR3 has 15 amino acids.

This clonotype appeared a few times. V is TRBV7-9 and J is TRBJ2-3; 14 positions match TRBD2. The length of the CDR3 is 21 residues. The V gene end was trimmed by 0 bases and the J gene end by 0 bases; junction bases not matched to a gene: 11. Germline values: CDR1 SEHNR, CDR2 FQNEAQ (reference sequence). The CDR3 spells CASSLAGTSGSRFSSTDTQYF. The CDR3 region has the DNA TGTGCCAGCAGCTTAGCGGGGACTAGCGGGAGCCGGTTTTCTAGCACAGATACGCAGTATTTT.

In its sample, this clonotype was seen a few times. The chain is built from TRBV29-1 and TRBJ2-2; 10 bases map to TRBD2. The CDR3 is 16 residues long. In germline, CDR1 is SQVTM, CDR2 ANQGSEA. The J segment lost 1 base and the V segment lost 1 base, leaving 3 bases of the junction unmatched. The CDR3 sequence is CSVEGLAGVNTGELFF. The CDR3 coding sequence is TGCAGCGTTGAAGGGCTAGCGGGGGTGAACACCGGGGAGCTGTTTTTT.

This clonotype was found many times. This rearrangement joins TRBV7-2 to TRBJ2-5, with D perhaps matching TRBD1 or TRBD2 (5 bases each). The CDR3 has 13 amino acids. CDR1 is SGHTA, CDR2 FQGNSA, per germline. Trimming removed 5 bases at V and 7 bases at J, with 14 bases between. The chain's CDR3 is CASSGGPSGTQYF. The CDR3 nucleotides are TGTGCCAGCAGCGGGGGACCGTCAGGGACCCAGTACTTC.

The J gene is TRBJ1-1, the V gene TRBV15; D is unclear. This CDR3 region has 15 residues. From germline, CDR1 is LNHNV and CDR2 YYDKDF (reference sequence). V dropped 3 bases and J dropped 0 bases, with 11 bases sitting between them. CDR3 sequence (DNA): TGTGCCACCAGCAGGGGCCAGTCCATGAACACTGAAGCTTTCTTT. Translated, it gives CATSRGQSMNTEAFF. The full variable domain, completed using reference TRBV15 and TRBJ1-1, is DAMVIQNPRYQVTQFGKPVTLSCSQTLNHNVMYWYQQKSSQAPKLLFHYYDKDFNNEADTPDNFQSRRPNTSFCFLDIRSPGLGDTAMYLCATSRGQSMNTEAFFGQGTRLTVV.

This clonotype was picked up a small number of times. This chain joins TRBV4-2 and TRBJ1-3; D uncertain. V was cut by 8 bases and J by 0 bases, with 11 bases left in between. This CDR3 is 14 amino acids long. The germline CDR1 and CDR2 sequences are LGHNA and YNFKEQ. CDR3 in amino acids: CASGRAGSGNTIYF. The CDR3 coding sequence is TGTGCCAGCGGTCGGGCAGGCTCTGGAAACACCATATATTTT.

The genes are TRBV15 and TRBJ1-6, with D unclear. The CDR3 sequence is 17 residues long. Trimming shortened V by 2 bases and J by 9 bases, and 20 bases separated the two germline ends. Germline assignment: CDR1 LNHNV and CDR2 YYDKDF (reference sequence). CDR3 DNA: TGTGCCACCAGCAGACCCCAGGAGGGTAGATTGGTTTCACCCCTCCACTTT. The encoded protein is CATSRPQEGRLVSPLHF.

This chain joins TRBV18 and TRBJ2-5; 10 positions agree with TRBD2. V lost 3 bases and J lost 5; bases outside the gene matches: 12. CDR1 KGHSH and CDR2 LQKENI come from the germline V gene. The CDR3 is 17 residues long. The CDR3 nucleotides read TGTGCCAGCTCACCTGGCCTAGCGGGAGTGTGGAAGGAGACCCAGTACTTC. Residues: CASSPGLAGVWKETQYF.

A few counts support this clonotype. The chain links TRBV14 to TRBJ2-1, with 7 bases that match TRBD2. Germline V gives CDR1 SGHDN, CDR2 FVKESK. The ends lost 1 base at V and 5 bases at J; junction bases unmatched: 5. There are 15 residues in the CDR3. The CDR3 coding sequence is TGTGCCAGCAGCCAAGTGGGACTACGTGACAATGAGCAGTTCTTC. Translating it yields CASSQVGLRDNEQFF.

This clonotype has only a few counts. The chain carries TRBV27 and TRBJ2-1, with 10 bases identical to TRBD2. Germline V gene sequence: CDR1 MNHEY, CDR2 SMNVEV (reference sequence). With 2 bases clipped from V and 0 bases from J, the junction kept 4 bases outside the gene matches. The CDR3 consists of 17 residues. CDR3 loop: CASSLKRGGTSYNEQFF. CDR3 bases: TGTGCCAGCAGTTTAAAGCGGGGGGGCACCTCCTACAATGAGCAGTTCTTC.

The gene calls are TRBV27 and TRBJ2-7, with a possible D match to TRBD1 (7 bases). Trimming shortened V by 4 bases and J by 5 bases, and 12 bases separated the two germline ends. Germline assignment: CDR1 MNHEY and CDR2 SMNVEV (reference sequence). This CDR3 region has 13 residues. CDR3 sequence: CASSSRGRHEQYF. DNA for the CDR3: TGTGCCAGCAGTTCCAGGGGGAGGCACGAGCAGTACTTC.

The chain employs TRBV6-1 and TRBJ1-2; D gene unclear. This CDR3 spans 13 amino acids. The V and J ends lost 0 bases and 7 bases respectively, with 9 bases between them. The germline V gene has CDR1 MNHNS and CDR2 SASEGT. DNA of the CDR3: TGTGCCAGCAGTGAAGCCGCAGTGGGTGGCTACACCTTC. Translation: CASSEAAVGGYTF.

Only a few counts were recorded for this clonotype. The genes are TRBV20-1 and TRBJ1-3; D is unclear. This CDR3 comprises 14 residues. V was trimmed by 4 bases and J by 0 bases, leaving 10 bases between them. Germline CDR1 is DFQATT and CDR2 is SNEGSKA (reference sequence). The CDR3 DNA reads as TGCAGTGCTAACAGCCTTAACTCTGGAAACACCATATATTTT. It is translated as CSANSLNSGNTIYF.

This clonotype has only a few counts. V gene TRBV7-9 combines with J gene TRBJ1-6; no definite D call. V was pared by 3 bases and J by 7 bases, with 10 bases between. The germline V gene encodes CDR1 SEHNR and CDR2 FQNEAQ (reference sequence). CDR3 length equals 14 residues. For the CDR3, the DNA is TGTGCCAGCAGCTTGTTCACGTCCAATTCACCCCTCCACTTT. It is translated as CASSLFTSNSPLHF.

V usage is TRBV18 and J usage is TRBJ1-6, with TRBD1 matching 8 bases. The germline V gene encodes CDR1 KGHSH and CDR2 LQKENI. This CDR3 region has 17 residues. Losses at the gene ends were 6 bases for V and 6 bases for J; bases not matched to a gene: 13. The CDR3 spells CASSLGLDREANSPLHF. The CDR3 DNA is TGTGCCAGCTCCCTGGGTCTGGACAGGGAGGCTAATTCACCCCTCCACTTT. The whole variable domain, filled in from reference TRBV18 and TRBJ1-6, reads NAGVMQNPRHLVRRRGQEARLRCSPMKGHSHVYWYRQLPEEGLKFMVYLQKENIIDESGMPKERFSAEFPKEGPSILRIQQVVRGDSAAYFCASSLGLDREANSPLHFGNGTRLTVT.